This passage covers 25 T cell receptor beta chains from one sample sequenced in a study of Graves' ophthalmopathy and Graves' hyperthyroidism. Scientists amplified the TCR beta CDR3 regions from RNA transcripts. The workflow started with a first-round RT-PCR run with HTBI primers and then moved on to a second-round multiplex PCR. TCRdb fed the multiplex PCR reads into MiXCR, producing one record per CDR3 protein. The sample has 340,000 or so distinct CDR3 sequences, roughly a sixth seen once; the top ten hold more than 9%. Material: peripheral blood. All receptors derive from an adult man with Graves' ophthalmopathy.

This clonotype was recorded at least ten times. V usage is TRBV7-2 and J usage is TRBJ2-4; 8 bases match TRBD2. After removal of 2 bases from V and 0 bases from J, the junction contained 6 bases not matched to a gene. Germline loops: CDR1 SGHTA, CDR2 FQGNSA. There are 17 residues in the CDR3. The CDR3 region is CASSLRAGGPAKNIQYF. DNA of the CDR3: TGTGCCAGCAGCTTACGGGCGGGGGGTCCAGCCAAAAACATTCAGTACTTC.

This clonotype was seen at least ten times. V gene TRBV6-1 combines with J gene TRBJ2-6; D unclear. The CDR3 covers 16 residues. From germline, CDR1 is MNHNS and CDR2 SASEGT. Trimming removed 6 bases from V and 2 bases from J, with 14 bases in between. The CDR3 protein is CASSPRGPAGANVLTF. The CDR3 DNA reads TGTGCCAGCAGCCCGAGAGGACCGGCTGGGGCCAACGTCCTGACTTTC.

In this sample, this clonotype turned up many times. This rearrangement joins TRBV6-1 to TRBJ1-2, with D perhaps TRBD1 (5 bases). The CDR3 extends over 14 amino acids. Germline assignment: CDR1 MNHNS and CDR2 SASEGT. V was cut by 4 bases and J by 5 bases, with 14 bases left in between. The CDR3 DNA reads TGTGCCAGCAGTGCCTCCGGGGCTTATTATGGCTACACCTTC. Encoded protein: CASSASGAYYGYTF.

CDR3 in amino acids: CASSWVGETQYF. For the CDR3, the DNA is TGTGCCAGCAGCTGGGTAGGAGAGACCCAGTACTTC. The chain recombines TRBV7-9 with TRBJ2-5; D is undetermined. Germline V gives CDR1 SEHNR, CDR2 FQNEAQ (reference sequence). CDR3 length: 12 residues. Deletions cut 4 bases from V and 4 bases from J, with 7 bases between.

This clonotype has ten or more counts. The CDR3 nucleotides read TGTGCCAGCAGCTCTCTAACTTGGGGCTACACCTTC. This codes for CASSSLTWGYTF. V is TRBV6-1 and J is TRBJ1-2; D remains ambiguous. V dropped 6 bases and J dropped 8 bases, with 13 bases sitting between them. Germline loops: CDR1 MNHNS, CDR2 SASEGT. The CDR3 loop spans 12 amino acids.

This clonotype has a count of ten or more. This chain links TRBV29-1 with TRBJ2-5; TRBD2 might be the D (6 bases). V lost 7 bases to trimming and J lost 4 bases, with 13 bases between them. There are 12 residues in the CDR3. Germline V gene data show CDR1 as SQVTM and CDR2 as ANQGSEA. CDR3 in DNA: TGCAGCGGTAGGAGGGGAGGAGAGACCCAGTACTTC. It codes for CSGRRGGETQYF.

The table lists this clonotype with many counts. V usage is TRBV29-1 and J usage is TRBJ2-5, with 8 nucleotides matching TRBD2. Germline lookup yields CDR1 SQVTM and CDR2 ANQGSEA. V trimming: 3 bases; J trimming: 9 bases; junction bases outside the gene matches: 12. The CDR3 has 14 amino acids. The CDR3 coding sequence is TGCAGCGTTGAGGACCGGGGGGGCCCCAAGCCCCAGTACTTC. It specifies CSVEDRGGPKPQYF.

In this sample, this clonotype turned up many times. This chain uses TRBV5-1 with TRBJ2-1, with a weak D call TRBD2 (5 bases). Germline CDR1 reads SGHRS; CDR2 reads YFSETQ. Trimming stripped 2 bases from V and 7 bases from J, with 10 bases between. The CDR3 contains 13 residues. CDR3: CASSFLAVNEQFF. The CDR3 region has the DNA TGCGCCAGCAGCTTTCTAGCTGTGAATGAGCAGTTCTTC.

The V call is TRBV6-2 or TRBV6-3, the J call TRBJ2-5; no definite D call. There are 14 residues in the CDR3. Germline V gene lookup returns CDR1 MNHEY and CDR2 SVGEGT. Trimming stripped 10 bases from V and 5 bases from J, with 20 bases between. The CDR3 protein is CATLPRFGSETQYF. The CDR3 DNA sequence: TGTGCCACCCTCCCTAGGTTCGGGTCGGAGACCCAGTACTTC.

This clonotype was detected many times. The CDR3 sequence: CAGNSGGGNQPQHF. In DNA form, the CDR3 reads TGTGCCGGGAATTCAGGGGGAGGCAATCAGCCCCAGCATTTT. This chain uses TRBV6-1 with TRBJ1-5; 7 nucleotides line up with TRBD1. Germline V lookup: CDR1 MNHNS, CDR2 SASEGT. The CDR3 runs 14 residues. With V trimmed by 11 bases and J by 2 bases, 9 bases remained unmatched.

This clonotype was recorded many times. J is TRBJ2-5 and V is TRBV10-3; 7 bases are shared with TRBD2. The CDR3 contains 14 residues. V was clipped by 6 bases and J by 2 bases; unmatched bases: 6. Germline assignment: CDR1 ENHRY and CDR2 SYGVKD. The CDR3 here is CAIRGTSVQETQYF. In nucleotides, the CDR3 is TGTGCCATCAGGGGCACTAGCGTTCAAGAGACCCAGTACTTC.

Details on this clonotype: At one end the junction does not follow the germline gene, possibly because of a read error. The chain is built from TRBV29-1 and TRBJ2-7; D ambiguous. The CDR3 covers 12 residues. The germline V gene has CDR1 SQVTM and CDR2 ANQGSEA. The CDR3 region is CSVVNSKYEQCF. CDR3 bases: TGCAGCGTTGTGAACAGCAAATACGAGCAGTGCTTC.

This clonotype has ten or more counts. The chain employs TRBV12-3 or TRBV12-4 and TRBJ1-6; D is unclear. Trimming pared 1 base from V and 14 bases from J, leaving 9 bases between. The CDR3 spans 12 residues. The CDR3 DNA is TGTGCCAGCAGTTTAGGTCGGGGAACCCTCCACTTT. Translating gives CASSLGRGTLHF.

This clonotype was counted ten times or more. This sequence joins TRBV20-1 and TRBJ2-2; D is perhaps TRBD1 (6 bases). Deletions cut 7 bases from V and 2 bases from J, with 17 bases between. Germline CDR1 DFQATT, CDR2 SNEGSKA (reference sequence). The CDR3 has 15 residues. CDR3 residues: CSVPPGTPNTGELFF. CDR3 sequence (DNA): TGCAGTGTACCTCCCGGGACACCCAACACCGGGGAGCTGTTTTTT.

This clonotype was recorded many times. J is TRBJ2-5 and V is TRBV20-1, with D possibly matching TRBD1 (5 bases). The CDR3 totals 14 residues. V lost 0 bases and J 5 bases, leaving 13 bases between the germline ends. The germline CDR1 and CDR2 sequences are DFQATT and SNEGSKA (reference sequence). CDR3 DNA: TGCAGTGCTAGAGATTGGGCAGGGTTGGAGACCCAGTACTTC. This encodes CSARDWAGLETQYF.

This clonotype was seen at least ten times. The V and J genes are TRBV6-5 and TRBJ2-7, with D perhaps matching TRBD1 (6 bases). CDR1 is MNHEY and CDR2 is SVGAGI in the germline V gene. CDR3 length equals 15 residues. V shed 8 bases and J shed 0 bases, with 17 bases lying between them. The CDR3 DNA follows: TGTGCCAGCTGCCCTGACAGGTTTCCCTCCTACGAGCAGTACTTC. It yields the protein CASCPDRFPSYEQYF.

This clonotype was counted only a few times. The chain is built from TRBV11-2 and TRBJ2-5; D might be TRBD1 (6 bases). CDR3 length: 14 amino acids. V lost 2 bases, J lost 2 bases, and 9 bases lay in between. Germline V CDR1 and CDR2: SGHAT, FQNNGV. The chain's CDR3 is CASSLSGQQETQYF. CDR3 DNA sequence: TGTGCCAGCAGCTTATCTGGACAGCAAGAGACCCAGTACTTC. The whole variable domain, remainder taken from reference TRBV11-2 and TRBJ2-5, is EAGVAQSPRYKIIEKRQSVAFWCNPISGHATLYWYQQILGQGPKLLIQFQNNGVVDDSQLPKDRFSAERLKGVDSTLKIQPAKLEDSAVYLCASSLSGQQETQYFGPGTRLLVL.

On this clonotype: This could be a read error, since a much larger clone is one nucleotide away. The chain joins TRBV9 to TRBJ2-7; the D gene is possibly TRBD2 (6 bases). The CDR3 has 15 residues. Germline values: CDR1 SGDLS, CDR2 YYNGEE. The CDR3 loop reads CVSSVEWGDPYEQYF. The CDR3 DNA follows: TGTGTCAGCAGCGTAGAATGGGGGGATCCCTACGAGCAGTACTTC.

There are many counts of this clonotype. CDR3 coding DNA: TGTGCCTGGAGTGTGGTGGGGGGGCTCGAGGACGAGCAGTACTTC. As protein: CAWSVVGGLEDEQYF. This chain uses TRBV30 with TRBJ2-7; weak D call: TRBD2 (7 bases). The V end was cut by 0 bases, the J end by 5 bases, with 17 bases between. In germline, CDR1 is GTSNPN, CDR2 SVGIG (reference sequence). The CDR3 sequence is 15 residues long. Filled out from reference TRBV30 and TRBJ2-7, the complete variable domain reads SQTIHQWPATLVQPVGSPLSLECTVEGTSNPNLYWYRQAAGRGLQLLFYSVGIGQISSEVPQNLSASRPQDRQFILSSKKLLLSDSGFYLCAWSVVGGLEDEQYFGPGTRLTVT.

This clonotype was counted ten times or more. V and J are TRBV6-5 and TRBJ1-5, with unresolved D. The CDR3 sequence is 14 residues long. Germline V gene sequence: CDR1 MNHEY, CDR2 SVGAGI. The V end lost 0 bases, the J end lost 3 bases, and 6 bases lay between the germline ends. The CDR3 spells CASSYSWDNQPQHF. The CDR3 DNA sequence: TGTGCCAGCAGTTACTCGTGGGACAATCAGCCCCAGCATTTT.

The rearrangement links TRBV2 to TRBJ1-1, with TRBD1 as a possible D gene (6 bases). V was pared by 7 bases and J by 1 base, with 31 bases between. The CDR3 is 20 amino acids. Per the germline V gene, CDR1 is SNHLY and CDR2 is FYNNEI. The CDR3 bases are TGTGCCAGCATCAAGTTTGACAGGCGTATTACGACGAGACCGAACACTGAAGCTTTCTTT. Translation gives CASIKFDRRITTRPNTEAFF.

This clonotype was detected ten times or more. The chain joins TRBV5-1 to TRBJ1-1; D is unclear. This CDR3 region has 14 residues. The germline V gene has CDR1 SGHRS and CDR2 YFSETQ. Trimming took off 3 bases at V and 4 bases at J, with 13 bases between the two ends. CDR3 nucleotide sequence: TGCGCCAGCAGCTACGACGGCCTGGGCACTGAAGCTTTCTTT. It is translated as CASSYDGLGTEAFF. Looking up the rest from reference TRBV5-1 and TRBJ1-1 gives the full variable domain: KAGVTQTPRYLIKTRGQQVTLSCSPISGHRSVSWYQQTPGQGLQFLFEYFSETQRNKGNFPGRFSGRQFSNSRSEMNVSTLELGDSALYLCASSYDGLGTEAFFGQGTRLTVV.

To note about this clonotype: A much larger clone is a single base away; this may be a read error. The CDR3 carries no conserved terminal phenylalanine or tryptophan, so it likely arises from a read error. The genes are TRBV27 and TRBJ1-1; no definite D call. Germline CDR1 MNHEY, CDR2 SMNVEV (reference sequence). The CDR3 runs to 12 residues. Trimming left V 3 bases short and J 7 bases short, with 9 bases between. Here the CDR3 DNA reads TGTGCCAGCAGTTTCGTAGGGTATGAAGCTTTCCTT. This gives the protein CASSFVGYEAFL.

This clonotype was seen ten or more times. This chain joins TRBV3-1 and TRBJ1-3; the D gene is possibly TRBD1 (6 bases). The CDR3 is 15 amino acids. Looked up from germline, CDR1 is LGHDT and CDR2 is YNNKEL (reference sequence). V was shortened by 4 bases and J by 0 bases, with 10 bases between the two germline ends. The chain's CDR3 is CASSRQVLSGNTIYF. The CDR3 DNA follows: TGTGCCAGCAGCCGACAGGTTCTCTCTGGAAACACCATATATTTT.

V gene TRBV29-1 combines with J gene TRBJ2-7; TRBD2 matches at 13 bases. The CDR3 has 18 amino acids. Germline V gene data show CDR1 as SQVTM and CDR2 as ANQGSEA. Trimming removed 0 bases from V and 1 base from J; junction bases left unmatched: 9. DNA of the CDR3: TGCAGCGTTGAAGAAGGAATGGGACTAGCGGGACGGTCCTACGAGCAGTACTTC. This encodes CSVEEGMGLAGRSYEQYF.